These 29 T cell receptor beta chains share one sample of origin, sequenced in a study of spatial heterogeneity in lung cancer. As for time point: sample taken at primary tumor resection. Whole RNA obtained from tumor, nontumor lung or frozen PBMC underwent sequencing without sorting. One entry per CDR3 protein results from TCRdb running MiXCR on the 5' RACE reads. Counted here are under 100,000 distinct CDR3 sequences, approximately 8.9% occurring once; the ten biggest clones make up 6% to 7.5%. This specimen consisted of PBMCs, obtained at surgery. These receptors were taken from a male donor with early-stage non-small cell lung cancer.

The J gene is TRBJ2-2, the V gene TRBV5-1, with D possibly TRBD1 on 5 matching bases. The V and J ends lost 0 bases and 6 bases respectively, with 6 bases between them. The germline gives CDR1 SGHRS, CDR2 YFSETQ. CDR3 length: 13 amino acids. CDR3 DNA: TGCGCCAGCAGCTTGGACAGGCCCGGGGAGCTGTTTTTT. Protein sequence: CASSLDRPGELFF.

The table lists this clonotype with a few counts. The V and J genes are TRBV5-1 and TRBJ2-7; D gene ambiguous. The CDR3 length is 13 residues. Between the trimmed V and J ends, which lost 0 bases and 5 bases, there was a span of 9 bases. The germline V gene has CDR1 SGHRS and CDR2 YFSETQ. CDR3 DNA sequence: TGCGCCAGCAGCTTGGACCCCAGCGACGAGCAGTACTTC. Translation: CASSLDPSDEQYF.

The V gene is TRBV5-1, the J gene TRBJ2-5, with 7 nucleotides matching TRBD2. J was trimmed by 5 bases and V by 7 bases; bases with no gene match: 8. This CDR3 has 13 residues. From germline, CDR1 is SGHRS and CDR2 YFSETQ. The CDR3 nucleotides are TGCGCCAGCTTGGGAGGGCCACATGAGACCCAGTACTTC. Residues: CASLGGPHETQYF.

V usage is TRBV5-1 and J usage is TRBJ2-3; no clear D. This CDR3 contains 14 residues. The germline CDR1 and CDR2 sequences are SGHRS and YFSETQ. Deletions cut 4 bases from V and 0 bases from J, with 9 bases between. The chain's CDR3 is CASSEELSTDTQYF. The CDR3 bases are TGCGCCAGCAGCGAGGAACTAAGCACAGATACGCAGTATTTT.

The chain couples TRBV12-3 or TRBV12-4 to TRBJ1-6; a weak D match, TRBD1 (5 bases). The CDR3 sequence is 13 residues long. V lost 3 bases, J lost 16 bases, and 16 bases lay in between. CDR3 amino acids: CASSLGPGRELHF. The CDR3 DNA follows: TGTGCCAGCAGTTTGGGGCCCGGGCGCGAGCTCCACTTT.

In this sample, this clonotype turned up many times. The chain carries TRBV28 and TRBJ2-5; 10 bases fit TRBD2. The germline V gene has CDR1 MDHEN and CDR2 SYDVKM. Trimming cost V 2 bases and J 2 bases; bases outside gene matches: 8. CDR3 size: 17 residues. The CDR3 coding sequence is TGTGCCAGCAGTTTAGGAAGGACTAGCGGACCACAAGAGACCCAGTACTTC. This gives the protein CASSLGRTSGPQETQYF.

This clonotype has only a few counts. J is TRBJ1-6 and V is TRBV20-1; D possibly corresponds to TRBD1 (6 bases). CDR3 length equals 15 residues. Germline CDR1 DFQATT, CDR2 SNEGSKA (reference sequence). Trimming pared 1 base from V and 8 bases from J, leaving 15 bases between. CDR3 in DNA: TGCAGTGCTAGAGTGAGACAGGACGGGGATTCACCCCTCCACTTT. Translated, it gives CSARVRQDGDSPLHF.

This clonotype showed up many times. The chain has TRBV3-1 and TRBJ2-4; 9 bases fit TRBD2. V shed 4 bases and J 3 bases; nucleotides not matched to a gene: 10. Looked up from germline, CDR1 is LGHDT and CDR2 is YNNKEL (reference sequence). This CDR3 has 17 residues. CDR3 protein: CASSPLRGGAVKNIQYF. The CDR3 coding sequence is TGTGCCAGCAGCCCCTTGCGCGGGGGGGCCGTCAAAAACATTCAGTACTTC.

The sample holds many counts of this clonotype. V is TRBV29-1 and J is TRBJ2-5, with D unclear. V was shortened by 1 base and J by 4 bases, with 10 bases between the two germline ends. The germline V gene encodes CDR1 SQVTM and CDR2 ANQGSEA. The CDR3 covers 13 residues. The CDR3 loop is CSVEGLGGETQYF. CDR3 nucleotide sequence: TGCAGCGTTGAAGGTCTTGGTGGAGAGACCCAGTACTTC.

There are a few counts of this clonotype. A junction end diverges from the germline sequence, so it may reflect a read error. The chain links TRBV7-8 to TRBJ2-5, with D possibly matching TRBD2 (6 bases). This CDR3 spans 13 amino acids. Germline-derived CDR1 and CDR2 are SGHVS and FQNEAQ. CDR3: CASSLARQETQYF. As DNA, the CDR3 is TGTGCCAGCAGCCTAGCGAGGCAAGAGACCCAGTACTTC. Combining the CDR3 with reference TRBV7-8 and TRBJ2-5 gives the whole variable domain GAGVSQSPRYKVAKRGQDVALRCDPISGHVSLFWYQQALGQGPEFLTYFQNEAQLDKSGLPSDRFFAERPEGSVSTLKIQRTQQEDSAVYLCASSLARQETQYFGPGTRLLVL.

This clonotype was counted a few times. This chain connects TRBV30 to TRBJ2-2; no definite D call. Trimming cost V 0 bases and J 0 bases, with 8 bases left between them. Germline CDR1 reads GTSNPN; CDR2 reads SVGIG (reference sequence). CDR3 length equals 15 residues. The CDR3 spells CAWSVLAPNTGELFF. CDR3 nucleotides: TGTGCCTGGAGTGTTTTGGCCCCGAACACCGGGGAGCTGTTTTTT. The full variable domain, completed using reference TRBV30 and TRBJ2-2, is SQTIHQWPATLVQPVGSPLSLECTVEGTSNPNLYWYRQAAGRGLQLLFYSVGIGQISSEVPQNLSASRPQDRQFILSSKKLLLSDSGFYLCAWSVLAPNTGELFFGEGSRLTVL.

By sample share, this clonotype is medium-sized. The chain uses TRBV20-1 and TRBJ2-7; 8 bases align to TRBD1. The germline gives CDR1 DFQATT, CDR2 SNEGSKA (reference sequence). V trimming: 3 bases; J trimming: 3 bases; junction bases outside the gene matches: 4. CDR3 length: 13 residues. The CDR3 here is CSASMGQVYEQYF. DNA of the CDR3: TGCAGTGCTAGTATGGGACAGGTCTACGAGCAGTACTTC.

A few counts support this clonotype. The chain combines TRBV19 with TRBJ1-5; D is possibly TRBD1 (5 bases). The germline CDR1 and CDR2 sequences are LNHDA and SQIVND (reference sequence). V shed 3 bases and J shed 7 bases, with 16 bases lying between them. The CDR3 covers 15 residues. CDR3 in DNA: TGTGCCAGTAGTATGGGGCGTATGGGGGAACAGCCCCAGCATTTT. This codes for CASSMGRMGEQPQHF.

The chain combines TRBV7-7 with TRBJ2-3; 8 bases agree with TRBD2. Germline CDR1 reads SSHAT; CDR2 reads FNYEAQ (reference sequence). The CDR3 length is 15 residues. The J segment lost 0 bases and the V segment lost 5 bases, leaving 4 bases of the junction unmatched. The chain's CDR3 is CASSPRTSSTDTQYF. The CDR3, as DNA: TGTGCCAGCAGCCCCCGGACTAGCAGCACAGATACGCAGTATTTT.

The CDR3 protein is CASNPQGHNEQFF. DNA for the CDR3: TGCGCCAGCAACCCCCAGGGCCACAATGAGCAGTTCTTC. This chain connects TRBV5-1 to TRBJ2-1, with TRBD1 as a possible D gene (5 bases). Per the germline V gene, CDR1 is SGHRS and CDR2 is YFSETQ. V was cut by 6 bases and J by 5 bases, with 12 bases left in between. The CDR3 runs 13 residues.

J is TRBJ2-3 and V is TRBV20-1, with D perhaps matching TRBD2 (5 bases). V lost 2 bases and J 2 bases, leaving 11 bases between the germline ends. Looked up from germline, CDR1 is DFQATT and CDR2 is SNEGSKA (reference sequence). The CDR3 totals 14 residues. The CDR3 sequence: CSARTRVNTDTQYF. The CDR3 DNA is TGCAGTGCTAGAACTAGGGTAAACACAGATACGCAGTATTTT.

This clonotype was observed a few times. The DNA for the CDR3 is TGCGCCAGCAGCGTCTGGACAGGACTTAATGAAAAACTGTTTTTT. Translation gives CASSVWTGLNEKLFF. V gene TRBV5-1 combines with J gene TRBJ1-4; 7 bases map to TRBD1. CDR3 length equals 15 residues. V dropped 4 bases and J dropped 4; count of bases not matched to a gene: 7. From germline, CDR1 is SGHRS and CDR2 YFSETQ. Variable domain in full (rest from reference TRBV5-1 and TRBJ1-4): KAGVTQTPRYLIKTRGQQVTLSCSPISGHRSVSWYQQTPGQGLQFLFEYFSETQRNKGNFPGRFSGRQFSNSRSEMNVSTLELGDSALYLCASSVWTGLNEKLFFGSGTQLSVL.

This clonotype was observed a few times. The DNA of the CDR3 is TGTGCCAGCAGCCGAGGGGGAACTATGAATGAGCAGTTCTTC. Residues: CASSRGGTMNEQFF. This rearrangement joins TRBV11-2 to TRBJ2-1, with a tentative D call TRBD1 (6 bases). The germline V gene encodes CDR1 SGHAT and CDR2 FQNNGV. Trimming took off 5 bases at V and 7 bases at J, with 15 bases between the two ends. The CDR3 has 14 amino acids.

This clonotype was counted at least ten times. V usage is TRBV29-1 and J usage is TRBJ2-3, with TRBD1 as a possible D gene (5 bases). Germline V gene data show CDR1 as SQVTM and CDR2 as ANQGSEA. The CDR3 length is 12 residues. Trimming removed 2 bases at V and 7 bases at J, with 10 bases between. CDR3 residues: CSVEQGQNTQYF. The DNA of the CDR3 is TGCAGCGTTGAACAGGGCCAGAATACGCAGTATTTT.

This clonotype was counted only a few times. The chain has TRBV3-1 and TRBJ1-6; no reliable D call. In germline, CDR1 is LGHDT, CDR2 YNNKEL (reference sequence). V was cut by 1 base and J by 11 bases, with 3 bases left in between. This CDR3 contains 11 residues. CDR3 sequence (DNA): TGTGCCAGCAGCCAAGGAGCACCCCTCCACTTT. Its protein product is CASSQGAPLHF. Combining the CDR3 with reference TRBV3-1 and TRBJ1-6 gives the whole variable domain DTAVSQTPKYLVTQMGNDKSIKCEQNLGHDTMYWYKQDSKKFLKIMFSYNNKELIINETVPNRFSPKSPDKAHLNLHINSLELGDSAVYFCASSQGAPLHFGNGTRLTVT.

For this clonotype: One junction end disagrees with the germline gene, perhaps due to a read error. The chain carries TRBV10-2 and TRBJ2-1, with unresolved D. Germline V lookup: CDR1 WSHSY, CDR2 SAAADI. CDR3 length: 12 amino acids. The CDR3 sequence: CASSESYSEQFF. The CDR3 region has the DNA TGCGCCAGCAGTGAGTCGTACAGTGAGCAGTTCTTC.

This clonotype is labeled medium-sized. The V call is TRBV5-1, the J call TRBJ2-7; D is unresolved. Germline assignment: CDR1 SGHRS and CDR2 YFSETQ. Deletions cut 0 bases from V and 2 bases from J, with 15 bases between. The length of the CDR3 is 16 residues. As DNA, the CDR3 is TGCGCCAGCAGCTTGGACGGGTCTTCTGCGGCCTACGAGCAGTACTTC. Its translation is CASSLDGSSAAYEQYF. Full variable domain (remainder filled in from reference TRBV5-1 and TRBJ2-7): KAGVTQTPRYLIKTRGQQVTLSCSPISGHRSVSWYQQTPGQGLQFLFEYFSETQRNKGNFPGRFSGRQFSNSRSEMNVSTLELGDSALYLCASSLDGSSAAYEQYFGPGTRLTVT.

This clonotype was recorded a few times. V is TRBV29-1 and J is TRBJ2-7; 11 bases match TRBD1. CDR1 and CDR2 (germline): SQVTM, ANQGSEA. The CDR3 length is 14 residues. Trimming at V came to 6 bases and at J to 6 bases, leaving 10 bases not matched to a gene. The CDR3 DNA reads TGCAGCGTCCTGCGCGGGACAGGGGGGTCCGAGCAGTACTTC. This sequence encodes CSVLRGTGGSEQYF.

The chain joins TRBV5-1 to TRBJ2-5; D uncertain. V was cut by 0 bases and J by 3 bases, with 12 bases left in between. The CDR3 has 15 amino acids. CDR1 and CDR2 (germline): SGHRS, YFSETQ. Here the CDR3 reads CASSLAVGQKETQYF. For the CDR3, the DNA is TGCGCCAGCAGCTTGGCCGTGGGTCAGAAAGAGACCCAGTACTTC.

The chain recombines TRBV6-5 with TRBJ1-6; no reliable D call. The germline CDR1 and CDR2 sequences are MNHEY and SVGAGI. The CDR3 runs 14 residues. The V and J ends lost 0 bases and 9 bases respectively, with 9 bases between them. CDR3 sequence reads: CASSYSMRGSPLHF. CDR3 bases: TGTGCCAGCAGTTACTCGATGCGGGGTTCACCCCTCCACTTT.

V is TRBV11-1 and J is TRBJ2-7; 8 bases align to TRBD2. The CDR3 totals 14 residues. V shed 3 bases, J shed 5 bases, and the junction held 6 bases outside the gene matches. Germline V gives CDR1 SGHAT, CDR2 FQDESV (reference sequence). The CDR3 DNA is TGTGCCAGCAGCTTTGCGGGAGGCGGGCACGAGCAGTACTTC. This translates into CASSFAGGGHEQYF. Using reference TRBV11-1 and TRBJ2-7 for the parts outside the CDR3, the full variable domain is EAEVAQSPRYKITEKSQAVAFWCDPISGHATLYWYRQILGQGPELLVQFQDESVVDDSQLPKDRFSAERLKGVDSTLKIQPAELGDSAMYLCASSFAGGGHEQYFGPGTRLTVT.

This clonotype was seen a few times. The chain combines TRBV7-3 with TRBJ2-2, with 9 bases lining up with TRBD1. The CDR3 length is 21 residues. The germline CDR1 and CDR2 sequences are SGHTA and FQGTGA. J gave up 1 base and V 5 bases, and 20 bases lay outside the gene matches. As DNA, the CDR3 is TGTGCCAGCAGCCCCCGCTCGACTCCGGGACAGGGACCCTTGAACACCGGGGAGCTGTTTTTT. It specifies CASSPRSTPGQGPLNTGELFF.

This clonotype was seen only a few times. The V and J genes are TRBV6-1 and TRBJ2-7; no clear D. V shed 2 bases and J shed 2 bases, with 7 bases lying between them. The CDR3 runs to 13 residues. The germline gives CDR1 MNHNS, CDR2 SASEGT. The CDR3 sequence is CASSERDTYEQYF. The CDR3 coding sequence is TGTGCCAGCAGTGAAAGGGATACCTACGAGCAGTACTTC.

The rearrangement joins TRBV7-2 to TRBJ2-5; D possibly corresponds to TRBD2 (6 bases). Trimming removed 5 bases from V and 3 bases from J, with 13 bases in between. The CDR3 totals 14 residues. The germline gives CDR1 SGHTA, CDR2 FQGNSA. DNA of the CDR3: TGTGCCAGCAGCCCGGGACTTCGGAAAGAGACCCAGTACTTC. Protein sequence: CASSPGLRKETQYF.